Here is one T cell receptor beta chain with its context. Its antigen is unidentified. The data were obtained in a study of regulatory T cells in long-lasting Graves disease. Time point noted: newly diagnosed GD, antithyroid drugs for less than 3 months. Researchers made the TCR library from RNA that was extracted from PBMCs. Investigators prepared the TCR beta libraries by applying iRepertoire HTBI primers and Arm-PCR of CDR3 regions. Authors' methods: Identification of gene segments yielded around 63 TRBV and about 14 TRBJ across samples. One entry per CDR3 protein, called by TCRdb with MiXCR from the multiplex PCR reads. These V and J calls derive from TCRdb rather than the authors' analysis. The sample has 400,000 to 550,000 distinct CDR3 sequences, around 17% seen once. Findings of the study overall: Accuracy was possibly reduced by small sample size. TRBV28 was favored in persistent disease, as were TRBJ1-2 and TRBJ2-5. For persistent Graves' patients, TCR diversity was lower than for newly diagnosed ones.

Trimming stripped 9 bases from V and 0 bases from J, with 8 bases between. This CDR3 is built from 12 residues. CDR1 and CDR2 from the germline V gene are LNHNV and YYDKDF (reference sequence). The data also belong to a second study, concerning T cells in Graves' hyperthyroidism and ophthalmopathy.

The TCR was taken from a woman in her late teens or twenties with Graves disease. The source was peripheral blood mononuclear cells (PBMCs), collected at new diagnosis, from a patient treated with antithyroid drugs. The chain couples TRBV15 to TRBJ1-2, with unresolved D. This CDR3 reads CATRRSNYGYTF. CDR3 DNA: TGTGCCACGCGAAGGTCTAACTATGGCTACACCTTC.